This record covers a single TCR beta chain. What antigen it recognizes has not been identified. No quality values exist for individual bases; no much larger clone is one base distant. The sample belongs to a study of cytomegalovirus exposure and HLA in healthy donors (dated by TCRdb to 2016 to 2017). Context from the whole study: An earlier analysis of some 550 of the donors reported 276 Gb of sequence data and around 110 million unique TCR beta sequences from approximately 180 million T cells. An early release covering about 600 HLA-typed donors comprised about 300 gigabases of sequencing data and tens of millions of unique TCR sequences. The genetic ancestry cluster associated with self-reported Caucasian donors included 81% of the roughly 410 genotyped donors. The aim of the study was to test whether cataloging public T cell receptors could identify signatures of past pathogen exposure. The study used immunosequencing to profile the T cell repertoires of around 600 subjects and linked those repertoires to cytomegalovirus serostatus. A separate validation cohort of over a hundred different subjects was used in addition to the roughly 670-subject first cohort. High-throughput TCR immunosequencing, statistical association of individual TCRs with disease status, and machine learning were combined to predict cytomegalovirus infection status. A later analysis re-examined previously published TCR beta repertoires from more than 650 donors and added high-resolution HLA genotyping to investigate patterns of TCR occurrence. Rather than using new phenotypic data, the later analysis identified candidate immune exposures from TCR beta sequences and from how often those sequences occurred across donors. An earlier analysis of some 500 of the donors used high-throughput TCR beta sequencing to judge whether each TCR beta V gene segment behaved as functional or pseudogenic. Alongside the repertoire data, information on donor age, sex, ethnicity and CMV serostatus was compiled. Genome-wide SNP genotypes for about 55% of the roughly 670 donors were used in a later genetic analysis, which treated that subset as a discovery cohort. All discovery cohort repertoires had been generated using a single sequencing platform. HLA typing included class I and class II loci at four-digit resolution. The number of typed donors differed by locus: 629-630 for A, B, C, DRB1 and DQB1; 522 for DQA1; some 610 for DPA1; and 400 to 480 for DPB1. Roughly 5 DR-DQ haplotypes were handled as single units for association and clustering because linkage in the cohort was strong. Among over 350 genotyped donors of the cohort, an average of about 240,000 unique TCR beta nucleotide sequences were sequenced per donor, roughly 20% of them non-productive. What the authors observed across the whole study: Cytomegalovirus status was reported to be diagnosed by the classifier with high specificity and sensitivity in both the original and validation cohorts. Approximately 16 rarely observed V segments, including chromosome 9 orphons, were excluded from the earlier analysis of almost 600 of the donors because counts were too low. When HLA alleles, especially DR and DQ, strongly co-occurred, TCR associations were difficult to assign to individual alleles. Most CMV-associated TCR beta chains appeared to be HLA-restricted in a later analysis, and the HLA associations seemed to be driven largely by CMV exposure. In this cohort, only TCR beta chains were sequenced, and detectable features were limited by the absence of alpha or paired-chain data. Some IMGT-functional V segments, including TRBV6-2 and TRBV6-3, could not be distinguished by the 87-base-pair reads and were therefore excluded. Compared with equally common non-associated chains, HLA-associated TCR beta chains in a later analysis were more clonally expanded and had lower generation probabilities. In a later genetic analysis, a missense DCLRE1C variant was associated with V-gene and J-gene trimming of TCR beta chains, and the association was replicated in an independent cohort. A further reported finding was that TCR beta sequences accurately predicted the HLA-A and HLA-B alleles for most subjects in the first cohort. A few of the identified cytomegalovirus-associated TCR beta chains were confirmed in vitro to be specific for cytomegalovirus antigens. At a false discovery rate of 0.05, a later analysis linked around 15,000 TCR beta sequences to specific HLA alleles. A later analysis found that TCR association rates varied across HLA loci, with DRB1 alleles showing the most associated TCRs and HLA-C alleles the fewest. Roughly uniform sequencing depth across donors was assumed in presence/absence analyses, although this assumption may not hold. HLA typing was unavailable for some donors at each locus, so association tests used only the typed subset. A cluster of highly shared sequence variants was judged likely to be a technical artifact of the sequencing pipeline. According to a later genetic analysis, donors in an Asian-associated ancestry cluster had fewer N-insertions in productive TCRs than the approximately 710-donor mean. While some public TCRs were present in many individuals, most TCR sequences turned up only very rarely across donors. The authors suggested that the approach could potentially be extended to other disease states and immunological phenotypes. Immune exposure information for the cohort was limited to CMV serostatus. Linkage disequilibrium might explain the correlated functional status among segregating V segments, but an unknown experimental factor could not be ruled out. In a later analysis, several top co-occurrence clusters were reported to appear linked to parvovirus B19, influenza, CMV and Epstein-Barr virus. Broadly in line with IMGT annotations, most TCR beta V segments showed up in productive rearrangements about 90% or about 30% of the time in an earlier analysis of 587 of the donors. The study listed 150 to 200 TCR beta chains as associated with cytomegalovirus.

Library prep was done by the immunoSEQ multiplex PCR assay. A mixture of 60 forward primers for TCR Vbeta segments and 13 reverse primers for TCR Jbeta segments was used in the multiplex PCR. Amplification of the CDR3 region of rearranged TCR beta genes was performed with a multiplex PCR assay on genomic DNA. On the Illumina HiSeq System, the amplified TCR beta libraries were sequenced as 87-base-pair reads. In the authors' own workflow: Across the roughly 670 repertoires, a later analysis counted tens of millions of unique TCR beta chains, some 11 million of which were shared by at least two donors. Raw reads were error-corrected and collapsed into unique sequences with a nearest-neighbor algorithm that merged closely related sequences to remove PCR and sequencing errors. CDR3 sequences were aligned to IMGT reference sequences to assign V, D and J gene segments. For a sequence to be retained, a match of at least six nucleotides was required to both a V gene segment and a J gene segment. A rearrangement was called productive if the CDR3 had no stop codons and remained in frame with V and J, and every other rearrangement was called non-productive. Following IMGT convention, CDR3 was defined as the stretch from the second conserved V-encoded cysteine to the conserved J-encoded phenylalanine. Sequences without an unambiguous match to a single V gene segment were excluded from the earlier analysis of about 640 of the donors. In an earlier analysis of several hundred of the donors, a V segment was called functional when productive rearrangements were above 56.7%, and segregating when the standard deviation between donors exceeded 5%. To diagnose cytomegalovirus status from the catalog of TCR beta chain sequences, a statistical classification framework was built. In a later analysis, V and J genes were assigned by comparing TCR nucleotide sequences against IMGT/GENE-DB human TR gene sequences. In a later analysis, CDR3 sequences and most-parsimonious VDJ recombination scenarios were assigned using the TCRdist pipeline. In a later analysis, every TCR beta chain was defined by the combination of its CDR3 amino acid sequence and its V-gene family, and reads without a unique V-gene family were dropped. A later analysis removed several hundred highly shared, low-generation-probability nucleotide sequences to deal with suspected cross-contamination and a sequencing artifact. A later analysis calculated a clonal expansion index for each public chain from normalized within-repertoire ranks of inferred template counts. In a later analysis, generation probabilities were computed with a VDJ recombination model fitted to out-of-frame rearrangements, and the resulting probabilities were checked against IGoR. In a later analysis, hypergeometric tests were used to score TCR-TCR, TCR-HLA and TCR-CMV co-occurrence, with a repertoire-size bias correction applied to TCR pairs. In a later analysis, false discovery rates were estimated by permuting HLA or CMV assignments 20 times. In a later analysis, co-occurring TCRs were grouped with DBSCAN, and TCRdist sequence similarity was added when clustering was performed within HLA-allele-positive subsets. Repertoires with fewer than 30,000 or more than 120,000 public chains were left out of co-occurrence clustering, as were four to six repertoires with anomalous nucleotide sharing. Drawn from immuneACCESS, this table holds only the in-frame rearrangements with V and J called that TCRdb kept. Clones are partly lost; checked studies trace under half to an unresolved V gene and leave the rest unexplained. Clone size and V and J calls were adopted from that table, with D and trimming inferred from the DNA. Counted in this sample were 150,000 to 200,000 clones; around 75% of them appeared once. The ten largest clones add up to roughly 7.6% of the sample.

V and J are truncated by 2 bases and 3 bases respectively, leaving an intervening sequence of 23 bases. The CDR3 sequence holds 18 residues, the cysteine and phenylalanine included. This entry keeps only the CDR3 DNA: 54 bases, framed from base 1. The cohort consisted of 650 to 850 healthy bone marrow donors. All cohort members were sampled while nominally healthy, although unrecorded immune exposures were likely present. The donor tested CMV seropositive, placing the donor among the 289 seropositive members of the cohort. A peripheral blood sample was collected from each donor, and TCR beta sequencing was performed on peripheral blood mononuclear cells. Genomic DNA was extracted from the blood cell samples with the Qiagen DNeasy Blood Extraction Kit.

The specimen sequenced was PBMCs. The sequence was collected from a woman in her thirties or forties in good health and CMV-seropositive. This receptor chain uses TRBV23-1 and TRBJ2-7; no D gene call is confident. TRBV23-1 qualifies as an ORF whose function is uncertain. For the CDR3, the sequence is CASSQKLIDSPPFYEQYF. In nucleotide form, the sequence is TGCGCCAGCAGTCAAAAATTGATCGACTCCCCCCCATTCTACGAGCAGTACTTC.